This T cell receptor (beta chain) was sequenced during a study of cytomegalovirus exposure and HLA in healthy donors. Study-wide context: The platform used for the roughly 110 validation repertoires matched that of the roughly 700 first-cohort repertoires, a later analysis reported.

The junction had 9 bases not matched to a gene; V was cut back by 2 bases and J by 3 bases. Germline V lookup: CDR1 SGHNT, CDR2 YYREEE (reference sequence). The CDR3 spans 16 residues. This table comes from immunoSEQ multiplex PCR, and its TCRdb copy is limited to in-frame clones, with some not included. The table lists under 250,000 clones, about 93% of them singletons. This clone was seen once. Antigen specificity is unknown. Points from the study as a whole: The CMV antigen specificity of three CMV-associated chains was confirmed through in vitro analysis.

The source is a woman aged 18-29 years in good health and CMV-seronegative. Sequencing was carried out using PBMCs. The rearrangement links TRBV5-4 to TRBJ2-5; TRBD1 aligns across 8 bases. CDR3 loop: CASSLARGREKETQYF. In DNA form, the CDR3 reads TGTGCCAGCAGCTTAGCCAGGGGGCGCGAGAAAGAGACCCAGTACTTC.